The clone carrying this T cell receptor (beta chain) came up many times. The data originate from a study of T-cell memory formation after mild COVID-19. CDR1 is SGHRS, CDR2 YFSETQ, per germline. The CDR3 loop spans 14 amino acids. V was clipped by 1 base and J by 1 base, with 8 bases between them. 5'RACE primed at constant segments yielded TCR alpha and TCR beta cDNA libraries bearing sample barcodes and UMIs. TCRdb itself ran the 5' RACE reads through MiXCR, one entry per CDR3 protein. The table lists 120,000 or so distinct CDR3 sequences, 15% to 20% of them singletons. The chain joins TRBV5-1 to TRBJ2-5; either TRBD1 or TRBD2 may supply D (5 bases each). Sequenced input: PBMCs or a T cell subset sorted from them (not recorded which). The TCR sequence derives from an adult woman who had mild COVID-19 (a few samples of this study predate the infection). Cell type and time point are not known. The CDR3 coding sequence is TGCGCCAGCAGCTTGAGAGGGGTCCAAGAGACCCAGTACTTC. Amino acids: CASSLRGVQETQYF.